The present T cell receptor beta chain was sequenced within a study of blood T cell repertoires in COVID-19. About the research overall: T cells, B-cell-depleted T cells, or PBMCs provided the cDNA or gDNA that served as material.

In its sample, this clone was seen a few times. Per the authors' pipeline: Amplification from reference gene primers served as the basis for estimated nucleated cell counts. Clones were sequenced by immunoSEQ multiplex PCR, and TCRdb holds only the in-frame ones, with some missing. The V and J calls and clone size are taken from that table; D and trimming were inferred from the DNA. This table holds about 100,000 clones, less than 85% found once. Trimming took off 0 bases at V and 4 bases at J, with 16 bases between the two ends. From germline, CDR1 is SGHRS and CDR2 YFSETQ. This CDR3 region has 17 residues.

The gene calls are TRBV5-1 and TRBJ2-2; tentative D call: TRBD1 (7 bases). The TCR originated in a man between 65 and 85 years old with active or convalescent COVID-19. Sequenced material: peripheral blood. The CDR3: CASSLAGAGTATGELFF. CDR3 nucleotide sequence: TGCGCCAGCAGCTTGGCGGGGGCCGGGACAGCCACCGGGGAGCTGTTTTTT.